The rows below give T cell receptor beta chains drawn from one sample of a study of T cell repertoires in cytomegalovirus infection. TCRdb recomputed calls from the reads with MiXCR, one row per CDR3 protein. The data hold around 530,000 distinct CDR3 sequences, with about 26% observed a single time. Sequencing used PBMCs. The receptors were gathered from a human donor in good health (CMV status not recorded). Some clones in this sample may be carry-over from other donors' samples. CDR3s include the opening cysteine and the closing phenylalanine or tryptophan. Each record gives: V gene, J gene, D gene, clone size, CDR3 protein, CDR3 DNA. A D gene is named only where the DNA matches it firmly. Clone size is given for some rows only: seen once, a few or many times, or a class if the clone is expanded.

TRBV28,TRBJ1-5,TRBD1,few,CASSPPDRRSNQPQHF,TGTGCCAGCAGTCCACCGGACAGGAGGAGCAATCAGCCCCAGCATTTT
TRBV7-2,TRBJ1-5,.,many,CASSPGLSSNQPQHF,TGTGCCAGCAGCCCCGGTTTGTCTAGCAATCAGCCCCAGCATTTT
TRBV4-1,TRBJ2-5,TRBD2,.,CASKPSDLSGRARETQYF,TGCGCCAGCAAGCCTAGCGATTTGAGCGGGAGGGCTCGGGAGACCCAGTACTTC
TRBV3-1,TRBJ2-1,TRBD2,few,CASSQVLAGENEQFF,TGTGCCAGCAGCCAAGTTCTAGCGGGAGAAAATGAGCAGTTCTTC
TRBV6-5,TRBJ2-7,TRBD2,.,CASSYSLAGDYEQYF,TGTGCCAGCAGTTACTCACTAGCGGGAGATTATGAGCAGTACTTC
TRBV11-3,TRBJ1-1,.,few,CASSSFQGNTEAFF,TGTGCCAGCAGTTCTTTTCAGGGGAACACTGAAGCTTTCTTT
TRBV7-2,TRBJ1-1,TRBD1,many,CASSQRQGAGTEAFF,TGTGCCAGCAGCCAAAGACAGGGGGCAGGGACTGAAGCTTTCTTT
TRBV30,TRBJ2-5,.,.,CAWGGETQYF,TGTGCCTGGGGGGGGGAGACCCAGTACTTC
TRBV7-9,TRBJ2-3,.,few,CASSALGVSTDTQYF,TGTGCCAGCAGCGCCCTCGGGGTTAGCACAGATACGCAGTATTTT
TRBV11-2,TRBJ2-1,.,.,CASSLYGGRSYNEQFF,TGTGCCAGCAGCTTATATGGAGGCCGCTCCTACAATGAGCAGTTCTTC
TRBV7-6,TRBJ2-1,TRBD2,.,CASSPRLAGANSEQFF,TGTGCCAGCAGTCCTCGACTAGCGGGAGCTAATAGTGAGCAGTTCTTC
TRBV24-1,TRBJ2-1,.,.,CATSFRGPSSYNEQFF,TGTGCCACCAGTTTCAGGGGCCCAAGCTCCTACAATGAGCAGTTCTTC
TRBV15,TRBJ2-1,TRBD2,.,CATSRDGFPTSGGSYNEQFF,TGTGCCACCAGCAGAGATGGTTTCCCTACTAGCGGGGGGTCCTACAATGAGCAGTTCTTC
TRBV6-6,TRBJ1-6,.,.,CASSYSTGGSYNSPLHF,TGTGCCAGCAGTTACTCGACAGGCGGCTCCTATAATTCACCCCTCCACTTT
TRBV7-2,TRBJ2-5,.,many,CASRWGGGETQYF,TGTGCCAGCAGATGGGGTGGCGGAGAGACCCAGTACTTC
TRBV10-3,TRBJ1-6,.,few,CAISESVGNSPLHF,TGTGCCATCAGTGAGTCGGTGGGCAATTCACCCCTCCACTTT
TRBV29-1,TRBJ2-1,.,.,CSVGGGEQFF,TGCAGCGTTGGCGGCGGGGAGCAGTTCTTC
TRBV29-1,TRBJ1-2,.,few,CSVGASDGYTF,TGCAGCGTGGGAGCGAGTGATGGCTACACCTTC
TRBV2,TRBJ1-1,.,.,CASSEMWNTEAFF,TGTGCCAGCAGTGAAATGTGGAACACTGAAGCTTTCTTT
TRBV20-1,TRBJ2-1,TRBD2,few,CSASHRSSGRGDNEQFF,TGCAGTGCTAGTCATCGGTCTAGCGGGAGGGGGGACAATGAGCAGTTCTTC
TRBV12-3/TRBV12-4,TRBJ2-5,.,.,CASRGPDTNQETQYF,TGTGCCAGCAGGGGACCGGACACAAACCAAGAGACCCAGTACTTC
TRBV2,TRBJ2-5,TRBD1,few,CASILGGPETQYF,TGTGCCAGTATCCTAGGGGGCCCAGAGACCCAGTACTTC
TRBV11-2,TRBJ1-4,.,.,CASSLKINEKLFF,TGTGCCAGCAGCCTAAAAATCAATGAAAAACTGTTTTTT
TRBV24-1,TRBJ2-1,TRBD2,once,CATSDAGTSGEYNEQFF,TGTGCCACCAGTGATGCTGGGACTAGCGGGGAGTACAATGAGCAGTTCTTC
TRBV7-2,TRBJ2-3,.,many,CASSPAGTNPTDTQYF,TGTGCCAGCAGCCCAGCCGGGACGAACCCCACAGATACGCAGTATTTT
TRBV7-8,TRBJ2-5,.,many,CASSLTAETQYF,TGTGCCAGCAGCTTGACGGCGGAGACCCAGTACTTC
TRBV19,TRBJ1-5,.,.,CASSLGRGHNQPQHF,TGTGCCAGTAGCTTGGGCAGGGGACACAATCAGCCCCAGCATTTT
TRBV12-3/TRBV12-4,TRBJ2-3,TRBD2,few,CASSLTSEGTDTQYF,TGTGCCAGCAGTTTGACTAGCGAGGGCACAGATACGCAGTATTTT
TRBV6-2/TRBV6-3,TRBJ2-5,TRBD2,.,CASRPGLAGPATQYF,TGTGCCAGCAGGCCGGGACTAGCGGGGCCGGCGACCCAGTACTTC
TRBV11-2,TRBJ1-4,.,.,CASSLSGTAEKLFF,TGTGCCAGCAGCTTATCGGGGACGGCTGAAAAACTGTTTTTT
TRBV19,TRBJ2-3,TRBD2,.,CASSAAGVSTDTQYF,TGTGCCAGTAGTGCAGCGGGAGTAAGCACAGATACGCAGTATTTT
TRBV7-9,TRBJ2-7,.,.,CASSSGTYNEQYF,TGTGCCAGCAGCTCAGGGACTTATAATGAGCAGTACTTC